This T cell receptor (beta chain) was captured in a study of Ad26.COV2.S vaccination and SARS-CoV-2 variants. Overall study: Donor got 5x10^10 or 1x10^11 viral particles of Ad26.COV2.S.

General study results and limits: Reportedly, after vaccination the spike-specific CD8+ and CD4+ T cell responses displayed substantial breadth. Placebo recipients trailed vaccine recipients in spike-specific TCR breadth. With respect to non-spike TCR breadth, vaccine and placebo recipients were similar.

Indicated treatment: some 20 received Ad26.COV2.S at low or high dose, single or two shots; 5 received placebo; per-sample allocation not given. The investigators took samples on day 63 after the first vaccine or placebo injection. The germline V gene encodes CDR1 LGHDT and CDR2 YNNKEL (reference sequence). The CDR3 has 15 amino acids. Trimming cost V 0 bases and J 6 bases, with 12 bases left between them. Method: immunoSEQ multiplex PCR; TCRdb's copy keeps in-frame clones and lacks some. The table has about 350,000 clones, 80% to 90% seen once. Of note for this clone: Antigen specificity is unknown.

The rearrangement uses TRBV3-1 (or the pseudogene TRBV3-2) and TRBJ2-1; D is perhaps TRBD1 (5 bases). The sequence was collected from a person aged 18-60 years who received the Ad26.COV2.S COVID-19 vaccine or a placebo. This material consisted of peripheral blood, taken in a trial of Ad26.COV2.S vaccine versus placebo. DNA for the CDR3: TGTGCCAGCAGCCAAGATTGGGGCTATCTCAATGAGCAGTTCTTC. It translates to CASSQDWGYLNEQFF.